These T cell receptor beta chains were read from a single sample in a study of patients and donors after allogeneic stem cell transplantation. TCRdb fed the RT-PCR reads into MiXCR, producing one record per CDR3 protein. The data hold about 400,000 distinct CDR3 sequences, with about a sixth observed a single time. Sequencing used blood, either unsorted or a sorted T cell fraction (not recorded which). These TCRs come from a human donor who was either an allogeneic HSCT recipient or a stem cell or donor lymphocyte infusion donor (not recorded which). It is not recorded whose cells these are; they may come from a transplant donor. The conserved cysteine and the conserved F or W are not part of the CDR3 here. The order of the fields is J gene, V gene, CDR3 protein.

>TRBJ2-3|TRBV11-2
ASSPGGSSITSTDTQY
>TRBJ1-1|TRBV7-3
ASSPGQGDTEAF
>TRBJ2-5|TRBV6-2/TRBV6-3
ASSYTGQQETQY
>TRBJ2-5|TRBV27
ASSLNRRGQETQY
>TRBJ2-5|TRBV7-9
ASSFSTSETQY
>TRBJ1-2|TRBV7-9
ASSPQRVSYGYT
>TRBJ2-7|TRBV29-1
SVEREDRSYEQY
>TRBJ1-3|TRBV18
ASSWYSGNTIY
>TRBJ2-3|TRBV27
ASSFTGPTDTQY
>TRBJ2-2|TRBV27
ASRRYDLPNTGELF
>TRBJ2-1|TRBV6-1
ASRPPGLALSYNEQF
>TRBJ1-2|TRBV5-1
ASSSETGPDGYT
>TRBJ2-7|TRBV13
ASSLSLGESHEQY
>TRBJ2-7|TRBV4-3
ASSQGSGATFIYEQY
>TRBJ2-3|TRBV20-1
SARKPQGGLSNTQY
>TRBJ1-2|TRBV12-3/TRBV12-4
ASRGAGTGLSGYT
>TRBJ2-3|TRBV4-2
ASSLPQEGSPDTQY
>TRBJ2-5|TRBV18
ASSPLYTGEETQY
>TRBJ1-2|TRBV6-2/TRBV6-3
ASSYQGQGIYGYT
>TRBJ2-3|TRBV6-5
ASSYSGDTQY
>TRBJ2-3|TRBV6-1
ASGNRVGTPPRTDTQY
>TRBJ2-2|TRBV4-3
ASSQDFGGFTGELF
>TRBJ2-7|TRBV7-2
ASSLVNFYEQY
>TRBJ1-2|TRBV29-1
SDLPGTGGLGYT
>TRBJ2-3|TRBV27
ASSLNRGTDTQY
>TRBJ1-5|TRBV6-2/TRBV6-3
ASSQGSIGQGGQPQH
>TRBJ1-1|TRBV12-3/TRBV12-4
ASSLFGRREAF
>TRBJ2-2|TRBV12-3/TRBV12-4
ASSLSRGGTGELF
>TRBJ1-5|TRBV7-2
ASSLRGSQPQH
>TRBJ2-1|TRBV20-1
SASGRRNEQF
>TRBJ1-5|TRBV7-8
ASSLGGVLSQPQH
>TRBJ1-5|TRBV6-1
ASSRDRKNQPQH
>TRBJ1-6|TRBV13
ASSLQARPGLNSPLH
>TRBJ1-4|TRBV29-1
SVSSTTTNEKLF
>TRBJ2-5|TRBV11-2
ASSLEPPEEAGARTTQY
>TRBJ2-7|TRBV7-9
ASSLPGTNQFYEQY